This entry is about one T cell receptor beta chain. The antigen is not known. A single record per CDR3 protein comes from TCRdb applying MiXCR to the 5' RACE reads. The repertoire holds 470,000 or so distinct CDR3 sequences, with more than 20% as singletons. These data are taken from a study of identical twins. Regarding the study as a whole: Conclusions were drawn cross-sectionally by statistical analysis, without following the same donors. Out-of-frame TCR alpha sharing observed in monozygotic twins exceeded model estimates. High-abundance cord blood beta clonotypes had fewer insertions; memory repertoires showed none.

The CDR3 has 13 amino acids. Germline V lookup: CDR1 SGHTA, CDR2 FQGNSA. V lost 2 bases to trimming and J lost 8 bases; unmatched junction nucleotides: 5. These data also formed part of another study, on T cells expressing NK-cell markers. In that study: Clarity on HCMV specificity was lacking for the expanded NKG2C+ T cell clones.

This clonotype was sampled from a woman between 18 and 30 years old in good health. Sequenced: CD4+ T cells sorted from blood. The chain combines TRBV7-2 with TRBJ1-2, with 7 bases fitting TRBD1. This chain's CDR3 is CASSLRGRKGYTF. The CDR3 DNA is TGTGCCAGCAGCTTAAGGGGGCGTAAAGGCTACACCTTC.